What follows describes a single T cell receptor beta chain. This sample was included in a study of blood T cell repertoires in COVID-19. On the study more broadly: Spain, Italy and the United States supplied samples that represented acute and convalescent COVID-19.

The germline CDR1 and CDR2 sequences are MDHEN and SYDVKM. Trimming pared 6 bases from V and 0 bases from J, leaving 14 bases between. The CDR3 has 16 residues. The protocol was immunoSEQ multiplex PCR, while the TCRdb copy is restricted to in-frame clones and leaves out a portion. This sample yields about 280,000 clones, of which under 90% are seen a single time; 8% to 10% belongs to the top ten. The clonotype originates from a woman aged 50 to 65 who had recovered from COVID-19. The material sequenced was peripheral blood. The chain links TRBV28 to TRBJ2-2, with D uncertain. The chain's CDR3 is CASRQTEHSNTGELFF. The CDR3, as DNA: TGTGCCAGCAGACAAACAGAGCATTCGAACACCGGGGAGCTGTTTTTT. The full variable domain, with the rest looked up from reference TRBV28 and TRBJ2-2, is DVKVTQSSRYLVKRTGEKVFLECVQDMDHENMFWYRQDPGLGLRLIYFSYDVKMKEKGDIPEGYSVSREKKERFSLILESASTNQTSMYLCASRQTEHSNTGELFFGEGSRLTVL.